Listed below are T cell receptor beta chains from one sample, sequenced in a study of beta chain features in type 1 diabetes. Data came from immunoSEQ multiplex PCR; TCRdb stores just in-frame clones and leaves some out. The sample yields 250,000 to 300,000 clones, roughly 24% seen once. Specimen: naive CD4+ T cells from blood. The receptors come from a woman under 40 with type 1 diabetes. CDR3s include the opening cysteine and the closing phenylalanine or tryptophan. The D gene is left open where the match is weak. Size is omitted from some rows. Given values are once, few, many or a class for expanded clones.

D	size	V	J	DNA	CDR3
.	.	TRBV7-9	TRBJ1-1	TGTGCCAGCAGCTCCCCATTACAGGGAATCAACACTGAAGCTTTCTTT	CASSSPLQGINTEAFF
.	.	TRBV6-6	TRBJ1-3	TGTGCCAGCAGTCCTACAGGGAACTTCGGAAACACCATATATTTT	CASSPTGNFGNTIYF
.	.	TRBV4-1	TRBJ2-2	TGCGCCAGCAGCCAAGCCCTTGAACAGGGACGGGCGAACACCGGGGAGCTGTTTTTT	CASSQALEQGRANTGELFF
TRBD1	few	TRBV2	TRBJ1-2	TGTGCCAGCAGTGATTTTAAGGGGGCGAACTATGGCTACACCTTC	CASSDFKGANYGYTF
TRBD1	few	TRBV29-1	TRBJ2-7	TGCAGCGTTTCACAGGGGAAACTCAACGAGCAGTACTTC	CSVSQGKLNEQYF
.	few	TRBV11-2	TRBJ2-1	TGTGCCAGCAGCTTAGAAGCGAACTACAATGAGCAGTTCTTC	CASSLEANYNEQFF
.	.	TRBV29-1	TRBJ1-4	TGCAGCGTTGGAGGAACCGATGAAAAACTGTTTTTT	CSVGGTDEKLFF
.	.	TRBV30	TRBJ2-5	TGTGCCTGGGAGTCCTTGGAGACCCAGTACTTC	CAWESLETQYF
.	.	TRBV11-3	TRBJ1-1	TGTGCCAGCAGCTTAGTGGGGGGGGACACTGAAGCTTTCTTT	CASSLVGGDTEAFF
TRBD2	few	TRBV9	TRBJ2-7	TGTGCCAGCAGCGGGAGCGGGACCTACGAGCAGTACTTC	CASSGSGTYEQYF
.	.	TRBV6-5	TRBJ2-1	TGTGCCAGCAGTTACTTTCGGTACAATGAGCAGTTCTTC	CASSYFRYNEQFF
TRBD2	few	TRBV6-6	TRBJ2-7	TGTGCCAGCATTTACACTAGCGGGTCCTACGAGCAGTACTTC	CASIYTSGSYEQYF
.	.	TRBV5-1	TRBJ2-2	TGCGCCAGCAGCTTGGCTCTCGCGAACACCGGGGAGCTGTTTTTT	CASSLALANTGELFF
.	few	TRBV5-1	TRBJ1-5	TGCGCCAGCAGCTTGGACTTAAATCAGCCCCAGCATTTT	CASSLDLNQPQHF
TRBD1	.	TRBV29-1	TRBJ2-5	TGCAGCGTCGGGACAGTAGAGACCCAGTACTTC	CSVGTVETQYF
.	.	TRBV30	TRBJ2-3	TGTGCCTGGGGAAATACGGAGGATACGCAGTATTTT	CAWGNTEDTQYF
TRBD1	few	TRBV4-1	TRBJ2-7	TGCGCCAGCAGCCACAAGGCCGGGGACAGGAGCTCCTACGAGCAGTACTTC	CASSHKAGDRSSYEQYF
.	.	TRBV7-9	TRBJ2-7	TGTGCCAGCAGCATCGGCAGGGGAAACTACGAGCAGTACTTC	CASSIGRGNYEQYF
TRBD1	.	TRBV28	TRBJ2-7	TGTGCCAGCAGTTCCGGGACAGGGAGCTACGAGCAGTACTTC	CASSSGTGSYEQYF
TRBD1	.	TRBV5-4	TRBJ1-2	TGTGCCAGCAGCTCAGGGGGGCCAGACTATGGCTACACCTTC	CASSSGGPDYGYTF
TRBD1	.	TRBV2	TRBJ2-7	TGTGCCAGCACCGAGGACAGGGTATCCTACGAGCAGTACTTC	CASTEDRVSYEQYF
.	.	TRBV29-1	TRBJ1-1	TGCAGCGTTTCACCCTATTACACTGAAGCTTTCTTT	CSVSPYYTEAFF
TRBD2	few	TRBV30	TRBJ2-7	TGTGCCTGGACCCTCGCGGGGGGCCTCTACGAGCAGTACTTC	CAWTLAGGLYEQYF
.	few	TRBV7-9	TRBJ2-7	TGTGCCAGCAGTGAACGGGTCCGGGGCGAGCAGTACTTC	CASSERVRGEQYF
.	.	TRBV19	TRBJ2-6	TGTGCCAGTAGCCACGGGAACTCTGGGGCCAACGTCCTGACTTTC	CASSHGNSGANVLTF
TRBD2	.	TRBV19	TRBJ2-1	TGTGCCAGTGAAAAAACTAGCGGTTCCTACAATGAGCAGTTCTTC	CASEKTSGSYNEQFF
TRBD1	.	TRBV29-1	TRBJ1-2	TGCAGCGTTGATCAGCAGGGGGCAAACTATGGCTACACCTTC	CSVDQQGANYGYTF
.	.	TRBV4-1	TRBJ1-5	TGCGCCAGCAGCCAAGTCCTAGATCAGCCCCAGCATTTT	CASSQVLDQPQHF
TRBD2	few	TRBV11-2	TRBJ2-5	TGTGCCAGCAGCCCGAGAGGCGGGAGGGAGGAGACCCAGTACTTC	CASSPRGGREETQYF
.	.	TRBV5-1	TRBJ2-3	TGCGCCAGCAGCTTGGGGTTATCGGAGGATACGCAGTATTTT	CASSLGLSEDTQYF
.	.	TRBV15	TRBJ2-7	TGTGCCACCAGCAGAGCCGACAACCTCTACGAGCAGTACTTC	CATSRADNLYEQYF
.	.	TRBV29-1	TRBJ2-2	TGCAGCGGCAGGGGCACCGGGGAGCTGTTTTTT	CSGRGTGELFF
.	.	TRBV5-1	TRBJ2-5	TGCGCCAGCAGCTTGATGGACCAGCGGGAGACCCAGTACTTC	CASSLMDQRETQYF
TRBD1	few	TRBV29-1	TRBJ2-5	TGCAGCGTTGAACGGGCCAGGGGGCCGTTCCGGACCCAGTACTTC	CSVERARGPFRTQYF
.	.	TRBV13	TRBJ2-5	TGTGCCAGCAGCTTAGGCAGAGAGACCCAGTACTTC	CASSLGRETQYF
TRBD1	few	TRBV9	TRBJ2-1	TGTGCCAGCAGCCGACAGGGGCCCGACAATGAGCAGTTCTTC	CASSRQGPDNEQFF
TRBD1	.	TRBV30	TRBJ1-4	TGTGCCTGGAGTCCGGTTCCAGGGGGTGAAAAACTGTTTTTT	CAWSPVPGGEKLFF
.	.	TRBV9	TRBJ2-1	TGTGCCAGCAGCCCCCAGGGGTTCGAGCAGTTCTTC	CASSPQGFEQFF
.	.	TRBV7-9	TRBJ1-1	TGTGCCAGCAGCTCACAGCCTATGAACACTGAAGCTTTCTTT	CASSSQPMNTEAFF
TRBD1	few	TRBV7-9	TRBJ1-5	TGTGCCAGCAGCCCTGGACAGGGGAATCAGCCCCAGCATTTT	CASSPGQGNQPQHF
TRBD1	.	TRBV5-1	TRBJ2-1	TGCGCCAGCAGCCCGACAGGGCCGATGAATGAGCAGTTCTTC	CASSPTGPMNEQFF
TRBD1	.	TRBV7-9	TRBJ1-1	TGTGCCAGCAGCTCCACAGGGGCAGGGAACACTGAAGCTTTCTTT	CASSSTGAGNTEAFF
TRBD1	few	TRBV5-1	TRBJ2-7	TGCGCCAGCAGCTTAACCCGGACAGGAACGACCTACGAGCAGTACTTC	CASSLTRTGTTYEQYF
.	few	TRBV19	TRBJ2-2	TGTGCCAGTACCCTTAGCGGAGCCTCGAACACCGGGGAGCTGTTTTTT	CASTLSGASNTGELFF
.	few	TRBV29-1	TRBJ1-1	TGCAGCGCAAAACGGAGCAGCATGAACACTGAAGCTTTCTTT	CSAKRSSMNTEAFF
TRBD1	.	TRBV30	TRBJ1-1	TGTGCCTGGAGTGTAACAGGGGGCACTGAAGCTTTCTTT	CAWSVTGGTEAFF